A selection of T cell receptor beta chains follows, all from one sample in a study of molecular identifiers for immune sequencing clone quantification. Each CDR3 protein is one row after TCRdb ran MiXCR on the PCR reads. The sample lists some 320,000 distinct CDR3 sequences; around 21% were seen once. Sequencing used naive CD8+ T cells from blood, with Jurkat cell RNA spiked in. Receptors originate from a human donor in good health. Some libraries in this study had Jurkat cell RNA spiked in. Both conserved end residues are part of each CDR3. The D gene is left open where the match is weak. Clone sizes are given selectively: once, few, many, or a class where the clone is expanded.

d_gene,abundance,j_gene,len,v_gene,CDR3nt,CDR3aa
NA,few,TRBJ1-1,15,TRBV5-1,TGCGCCAGCAGCCGTGCCGGGGGCCAGAACACTGAAGCTTTCTTT,CASSRAGGQNTEAFF
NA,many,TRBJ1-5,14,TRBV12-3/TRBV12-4,TGTGCCAGCAGTTTCGGGGCTAGCAATCAGCCCCAGCATTTT,CASSFGASNQPQHF
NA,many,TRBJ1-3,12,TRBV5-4,TGTGCCAGCAGCCCGGAAGGAAACACCATATATTTT,CASSPEGNTIYF
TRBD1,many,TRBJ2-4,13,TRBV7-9,TGTGCCAGCAGCTCCGAGACAGGGTTCATTCAGTACTTC,CASSSETGFIQYF
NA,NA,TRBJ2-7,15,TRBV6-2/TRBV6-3,TGTGTCAGCAGTTACGCGCCCACCATTTCCTACGAGCAGTACTTC,CVSSYAPTISYEQYF
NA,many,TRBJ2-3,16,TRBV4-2,TGTGCCAGCAGCCAAGATAGGAGTCTCGGAACAGATACGCAGTATTTT,CASSQDRSLGTDTQYF
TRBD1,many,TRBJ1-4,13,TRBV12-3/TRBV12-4,TGTGCCAGCAGTTTGGACAGGGTTGAAAAACTGTTTTTT,CASSLDRVEKLFF
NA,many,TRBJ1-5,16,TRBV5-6,TGTGCCAGCAGCTTGGGGTCAGGCCGTAGCAATCAGCCCCAGCATTTT,CASSLGSGRSNQPQHF
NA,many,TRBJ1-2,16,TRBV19,TGTGCCAGTAGTGTTGGCAGGCGAGGAAAAAATTATGGCTACACCTTC,CASSVGRRGKNYGYTF
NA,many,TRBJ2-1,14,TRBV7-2,TGTGCCAGCAGCCACCCCGGCGATTACAATGAGCAGTTCTTC,CASSHPGDYNEQFF
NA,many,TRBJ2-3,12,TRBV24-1,TGTGCCACCAGCTCCGGGGCAGATACGCAGTATTTT,CATSSGADTQYF
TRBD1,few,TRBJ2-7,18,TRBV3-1,TGTGCCAGCAGCCGGGGACAGGTCCTGGCCCTGAACTCCTACGAGCAGTACTTC,CASSRGQVLALNSYEQYF
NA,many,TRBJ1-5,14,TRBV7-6,TGTGCCAGCAGCTTAGCGGGGGGTGGTCAGCCCCAGCATTTT,CASSLAGGGQPQHF
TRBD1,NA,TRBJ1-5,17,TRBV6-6,TGTGCCAGCAGTCCTCCTCGGGACAGGGTTTTAGGGCAGCCCCAGCATTTT,CASSPPRDRVLGQPQHF
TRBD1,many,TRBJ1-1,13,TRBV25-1,TGTGCCAGCCCGAGACAGGGACGCAGTGAAGCTTTCTTT,CASPRQGRSEAFF
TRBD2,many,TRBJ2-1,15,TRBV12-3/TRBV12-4,TGTGCCAGCAGTTTGCCTAGCGGGAAGTACAATGAGCAGTTCTTC,CASSLPSGKYNEQFF
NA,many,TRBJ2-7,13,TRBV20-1,TGCAGTGCTAGATGGGGCGACCCCCGCGAGCAGTACTTC,CSARWGDPREQYF
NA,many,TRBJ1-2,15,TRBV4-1,TGCGCCAGCAGTCCTACCACCGGGTTCGTCTATGGCTACACCTTC,CASSPTTGFVYGYTF
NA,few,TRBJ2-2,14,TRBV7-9,TGTGCCAGCAGCTTCTCCTACATAACCGGGGAGCTGTTTTTT,CASSFSYITGELFF
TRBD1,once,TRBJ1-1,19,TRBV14,TGTGCCAGCAGCCAAGACTTGGGACAGATGGACCTACTGAACACTGAAGCTTTCTTT,CASSQDLGQMDLLNTEAFF
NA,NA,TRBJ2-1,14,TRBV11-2,TGTGCCAGCAGCTTACTACAGGAGGGTGGGGAGCAGTTCTTC,CASSLLQEGGEQFF
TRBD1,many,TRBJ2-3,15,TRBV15,TGTGCCACCAGCACTCCGGGACAGGGGGCAGATACGCAGTATTTT,CATSTPGQGADTQYF
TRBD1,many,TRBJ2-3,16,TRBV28,TGTGCCAGCAGTCCGCCGGACAGGGGGCTGCCAGATACGCAGTATTTT,CASSPPDRGLPDTQYF
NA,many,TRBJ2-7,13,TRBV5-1,TGCGCCAGCAGTTCTCTCCCTAGTGACGAGCAGTACTTC,CASSSLPSDEQYF
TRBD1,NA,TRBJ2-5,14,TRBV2,TGTGCCAGCAGTTCCTACAGGGGGCTCGAGACCCAGTACTTC,CASSSYRGLETQYF
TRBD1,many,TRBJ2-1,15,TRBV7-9,TGTGCCAGCAGCGAACAGGACAGGGGTCCGAATGAGCAGTTCTTC,CASSEQDRGPNEQFF
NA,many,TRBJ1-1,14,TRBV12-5,TGTGCTAGTGGAGCGCCGGGGAGCGGGGCTGAAGCTTTCTTT,CASGAPGSGAEAFF
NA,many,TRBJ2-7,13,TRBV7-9,TGTGCCAGCAGCTCGCCCTCTTCCTACGAGCAGTACTTC,CASSSPSSYEQYF
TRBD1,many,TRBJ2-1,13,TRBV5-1,TGCGCCAGCAACCGGGACAGCCACAATGAGCAGTTCTTC,CASNRDSHNEQFF
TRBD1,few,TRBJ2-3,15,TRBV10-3,TGTGCCATCGGAGACCCGACAGGGTTGACCAATACGCAGTATTTT,CAIGDPTGLTNTQYF
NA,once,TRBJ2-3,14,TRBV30,TGTGCCTGGAGTGATACAGGGTTAACAGATACGCTGTATTTT,CAWSDTGLTDTLYF
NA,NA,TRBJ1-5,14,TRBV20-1,TGCAGTGCTATAGCGCCAGGGGTCGATCAGCCCCAGCATTTT,CSAIAPGVDQPQHF